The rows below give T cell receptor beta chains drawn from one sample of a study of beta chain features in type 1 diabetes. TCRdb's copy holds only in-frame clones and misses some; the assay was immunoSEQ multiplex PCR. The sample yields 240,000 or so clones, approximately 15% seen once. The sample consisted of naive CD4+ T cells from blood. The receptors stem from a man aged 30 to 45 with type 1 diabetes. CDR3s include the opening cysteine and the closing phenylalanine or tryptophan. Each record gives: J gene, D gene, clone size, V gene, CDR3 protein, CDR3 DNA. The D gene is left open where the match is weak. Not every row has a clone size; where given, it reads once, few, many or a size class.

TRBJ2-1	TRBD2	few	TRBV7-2	CASSRRTSGGVDEQFF	TGTGCCAGCAGCCGACGGACTAGCGGGGGGGTCGATGAGCAGTTCTTC
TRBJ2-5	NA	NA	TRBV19	CASSGPGSGETQYF	TGTGCCAGTAGTGGCCCGGGGAGCGGAGAGACCCAGTACTTC
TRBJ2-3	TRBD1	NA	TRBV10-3	CAISRQGETDTQYF	TGTGCCATCAGTCGACAGGGGGAAACAGATACGCAGTATTTT
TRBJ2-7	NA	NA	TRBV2	CASRGSGEQYF	TGTGCCAGCCGGGGGTCGGGCGAGCAGTACTTC
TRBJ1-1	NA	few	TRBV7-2	CASSWTVNTEAFF	TGTGCCAGCAGCTGGACAGTTAACACTGAAGCTTTCTTT
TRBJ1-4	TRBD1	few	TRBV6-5	CASSYGTGEKLFF	TGTGCCAGCAGTTACGGGACAGGTGAAAAACTGTTTTTT
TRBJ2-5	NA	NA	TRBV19	CASSPRDLETQYF	TGTGCCAGTAGTCCCAGGGACTTAGAGACCCAGTACTTC
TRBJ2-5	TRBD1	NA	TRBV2	CASSRDRGQETQYF	TGTGCCAGCAGTAGAGACAGGGGTCAAGAGACCCAGTACTTC
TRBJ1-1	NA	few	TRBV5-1	CASSSGQPNTEAFF	TGCGCCAGCAGCTCCGGACAGCCGAACACTGAAGCTTTCTTT
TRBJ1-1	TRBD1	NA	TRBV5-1	CASSSQGGNTEAFF	TGCGCCAGCAGCTCACAGGGGGGGAACACTGAAGCTTTCTTT
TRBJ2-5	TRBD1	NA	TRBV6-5	CASSQDRVGEETQYF	TGTGCCAGCAGTCAAGACAGGGTAGGGGAAGAGACCCAGTACTTC